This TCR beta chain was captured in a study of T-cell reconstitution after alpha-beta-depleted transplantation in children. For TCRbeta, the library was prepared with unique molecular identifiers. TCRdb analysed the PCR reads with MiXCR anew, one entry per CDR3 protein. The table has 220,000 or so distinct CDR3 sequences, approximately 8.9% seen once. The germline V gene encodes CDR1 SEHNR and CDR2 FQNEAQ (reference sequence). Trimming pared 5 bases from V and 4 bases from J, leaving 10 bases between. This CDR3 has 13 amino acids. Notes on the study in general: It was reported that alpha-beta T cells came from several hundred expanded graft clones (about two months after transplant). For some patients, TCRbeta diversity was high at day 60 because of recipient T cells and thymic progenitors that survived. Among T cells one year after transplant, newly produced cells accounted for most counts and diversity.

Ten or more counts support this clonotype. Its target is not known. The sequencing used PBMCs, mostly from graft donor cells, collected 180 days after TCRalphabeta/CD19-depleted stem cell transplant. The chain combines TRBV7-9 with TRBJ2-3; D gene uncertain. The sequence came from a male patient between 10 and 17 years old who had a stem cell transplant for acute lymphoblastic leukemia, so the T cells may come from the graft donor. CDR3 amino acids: CASSRFTADTQYF. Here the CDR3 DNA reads TGTGCCAGCAGCCGTTTTACCGCAGATACGCAGTATTTT.